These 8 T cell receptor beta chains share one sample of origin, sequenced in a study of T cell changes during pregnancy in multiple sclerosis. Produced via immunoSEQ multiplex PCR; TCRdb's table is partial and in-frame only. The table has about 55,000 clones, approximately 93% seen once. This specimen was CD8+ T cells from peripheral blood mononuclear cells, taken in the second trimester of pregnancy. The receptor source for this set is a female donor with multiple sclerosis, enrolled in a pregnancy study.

The CDR3 spells CASSPGGRIDNEQFF. Here the CDR3 DNA reads TGCGCCAGCAGCCCAGGGGGGAGGATAGACAATGAGCAGTTCTTC. V gene TRBV5-1 combines with J gene TRBJ2-1, with a tentative D call TRBD1 (7 bases). Trimming stripped 4 bases from V and 5 bases from J, with 16 bases between. The V gene's germline CDR1 is SGHRS and CDR2 YFSETQ. The length of the CDR3 is 15 residues.

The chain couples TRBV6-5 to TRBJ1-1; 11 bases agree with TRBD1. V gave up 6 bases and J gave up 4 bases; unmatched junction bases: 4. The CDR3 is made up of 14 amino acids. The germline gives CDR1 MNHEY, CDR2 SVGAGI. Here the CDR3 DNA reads TGTGCCAGCAGCCCCGGGACAGGGGGCACTGAAGCTTTCTTT. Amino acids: CASSPGTGGTEAFF.

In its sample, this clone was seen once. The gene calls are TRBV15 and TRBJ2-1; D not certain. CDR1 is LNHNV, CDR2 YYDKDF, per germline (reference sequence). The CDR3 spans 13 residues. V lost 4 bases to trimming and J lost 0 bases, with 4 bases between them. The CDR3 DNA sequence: TGTGCCACCAGCAAACTCTCCTACAATGAGCAGTTCTTC. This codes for CATSKLSYNEQFF.

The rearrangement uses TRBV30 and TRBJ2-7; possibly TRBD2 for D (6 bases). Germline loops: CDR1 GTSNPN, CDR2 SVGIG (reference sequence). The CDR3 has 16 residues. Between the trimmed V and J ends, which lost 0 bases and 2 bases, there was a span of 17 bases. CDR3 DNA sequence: TGTGCCTGGAGTGTACGCGGCGGCGGGAACCCCTACGAGCAGTACTTC. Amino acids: CAWSVRGGGNPYEQYF. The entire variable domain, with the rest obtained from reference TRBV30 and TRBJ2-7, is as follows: SQTIHQWPATLVQPVGSPLSLECTVEGTSNPNLYWYRQAAGRGLQLLFYSVGIGQISSEVPQNLSASRPQDRQFILSSKKLLLSDSGFYLCAWSVRGGGNPYEQYFGPGTRLTVT.

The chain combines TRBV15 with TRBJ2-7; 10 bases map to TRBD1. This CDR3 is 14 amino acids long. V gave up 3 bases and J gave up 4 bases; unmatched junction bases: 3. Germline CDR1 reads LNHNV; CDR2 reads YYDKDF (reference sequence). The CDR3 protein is CATSSGTGEYEQYF. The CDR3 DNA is TGTGCCACCAGCAGCGGGACAGGGGAATACGAGCAGTACTTC.

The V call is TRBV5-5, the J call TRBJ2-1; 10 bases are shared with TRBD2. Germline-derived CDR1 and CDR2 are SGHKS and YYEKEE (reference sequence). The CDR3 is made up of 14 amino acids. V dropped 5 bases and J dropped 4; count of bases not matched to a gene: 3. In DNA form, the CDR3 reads TGTGCCAGCAGGCGGACTAGCGGTTACAATGAGCAGTTCTTC. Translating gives CASRRTSGYNEQFF.

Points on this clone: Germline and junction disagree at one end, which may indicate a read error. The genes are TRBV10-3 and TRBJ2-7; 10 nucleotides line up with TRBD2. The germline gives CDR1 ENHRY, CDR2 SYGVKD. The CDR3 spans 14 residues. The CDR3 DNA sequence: TGTGCCATCAGTGAGAAGGTAGCGGGAGGCCCCTCAGGCTTC. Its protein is CAISEKVAGGPSGF.

DNA for the CDR3: TGTGCCAGCAGTGAAATCCCGACAGGGAGCTACGAGCAGTACTTC. As protein: CASSEIPTGSYEQYF. The chain has TRBV6-1 and TRBJ2-7; 7 bases fit TRBD1. There are 15 residues in the CDR3. Trimming removed 2 bases from V and 3 bases from J; junction bases left unmatched: 7. In germline, CDR1 is MNHNS, CDR2 SASEGT.